The table lists the clone carrying this TCR beta chain with many counts. The data were obtained in a study of T-cell reconstitution after alpha-beta-depleted transplantation in children. Construction of the TCRbeta library involved unique molecular identifiers. Each CDR3 protein gets one entry after TCRdb re-called the PCR reads with MiXCR. This table has more than 200,000 distinct CDR3 sequences, roughly a tenth appearing once. This CDR3 has 15 amino acids. After removal of 1 base from V and 2 bases from J, the junction contained 5 bases not matched to a gene. The germline V gene has CDR1 SGHRS and CDR2 YFSETQ.

The receptor comes from a human donor who donated a stem cell graft to a child with SCID. This sequence joins TRBV5-1 and TRBJ2-5; 7 positions match TRBD2. The specimen comprised PBMCs from the stem cell graft donor, sampled from the stem cell graft. The CDR3 region is CASSLLRAGQETQYF. The CDR3 DNA reads TGCGCCAGCAGCTTGTTGAGAGCGGGGCAAGAGACCCAGTACTTC.